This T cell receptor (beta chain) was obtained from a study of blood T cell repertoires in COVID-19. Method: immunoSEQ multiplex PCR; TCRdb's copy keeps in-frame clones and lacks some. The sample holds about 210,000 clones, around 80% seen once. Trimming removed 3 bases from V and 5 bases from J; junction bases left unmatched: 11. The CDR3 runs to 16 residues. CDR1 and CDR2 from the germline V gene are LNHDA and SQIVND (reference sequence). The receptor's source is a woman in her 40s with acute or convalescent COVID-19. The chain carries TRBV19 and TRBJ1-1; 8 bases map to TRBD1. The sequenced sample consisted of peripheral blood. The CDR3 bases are TGTGCCAGTAGTATCGGACAGGGAGGGGGAAGAACTGAAGCTTTCTTT. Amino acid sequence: CASSIGQGGGRTEAFF.